The present TCR beta chain was sequenced within a study of CD8+ T cells in alopecia areata. Isolated RNA was reverse transcribed into cDNA used as the sequencing template. Assay: immunoSEQ multiplex PCR; the TCRdb copy retains only in-frame clones and omits some. Of under 35,000 clones in the sample, more than 60% were seen once. Unmatched junction bases numbered 0, after V lost 2 bases and J lost 2 bases. The length of the CDR3 is 15 residues. Germline V lookup: CDR1 MNHEY, CDR2 SVGAGI. Study outcomes and limitations: The study found higher clonality in lesional than normal scalp, especially in alopecia totalis/universalis.

Note on this clone: Its antigen is unknown.

Lesional scalp punch biopsies and peripheral blood came from alopecia areata patients. From PBMCs, CD4+ and CD8+ T cells were sorted. The receptor was isolated from a human donor with alopecia areata. The source material was NKG2D-low CD8+ T cells sorted from blood. The chain carries TRBV6-5 and TRBJ2-6; 7 bases match TRBD2. CDR3 coding DNA: TGTGCCAGCAGTTACGGGACTACTGGGGCCAACGTCCTGACTTTC. The encoded protein is CASSYGTTGANVLTF.